What follows are 26 T cell receptor beta chains derived from one specimen sequenced in a study of PD-1 blockade in classical Hodgkin lymphoma (dated by TCRdb to 2018 to 2020). Library preparation was by the immunoSEQ multiplex PCR assay. Sourced from immuneACCESS, this table was stored by TCRdb with only in-frame sequences that have V and J called. A share of the clones is absent; for the studies checked, an unresolved V gene accounts for under half, and the remainder has no known explanation. The sample table holds 100,000 or so clones, of which about nine tenths were seen once. 15% to 20% of the sample belongs to the ten largest clones. In light of the paper, this sample's time point label describes: cycle 4 day 1 (C4D1), after more than five weeks of nivolumab. Every trial patient had relapsed following autologous stem cell transplantation, and prior brentuximab vedotin exposure was what differed among cohorts A, B and C.

The source material was peripheral blood mononuclear cells (PBMCs), sampled before the fourth cycle of nivolumab. The receptors stem from a human donor with classical Hodgkin lymphoma.

The CDR3 region is CASSQESRLNYGYTF. The DNA for the CDR3 is TGCGCCAGCAGCCAAGAAAGCCGACTTAACTATGGCTACACCTTC. The chain couples TRBV4-3 to TRBJ1-2; no firm D call. The V end lost 0 bases, the J end lost 1 base, and 9 bases lay between the germline ends. The CDR3 loop spans 15 amino acids. Germline V lookup: CDR1 LGHNA, CDR2 YSLEER.

V gene TRBV10-3 combines with J gene TRBJ2-4; 7 bases line up with TRBD1. CDR1 and CDR2 (germline): ENHRY, SYGVKD. The CDR3 runs to 11 residues. J gave up 5 bases and V 11 bases, and 3 bases lay outside the gene matches. CDR3 sequence (DNA): TGTGCCGTCGGGACAGAAAACATTCAGTACTTC. Translating it yields CAVGTENIQYF.

The chain joins TRBV19 to TRBJ1-4, with D unresolved. CDR1 is LNHDA, CDR2 SQIVND, per germline (reference sequence). V dropped 7 bases and J dropped 7 bases, with 10 bases sitting between them. This CDR3 region has 12 residues. The CDR3 sequence is CASTKDGEKLFF. The CDR3 DNA reads as TGTGCCAGTACTAAAGACGGTGAAAAACTGTTTTTT.

The V call is TRBV6-4, the J call TRBJ2-1; D call uncertain. Between the trimmed V and J ends, which lost 5 bases and 7 bases, there was a span of 15 bases. The CDR3 contains 14 residues. Germline V CDR1 and CDR2: MRHNA, SNTAGT. CDR3 region: CASSPGDLGNEQFF. Written as DNA, the CDR3 is TGTGCCAGCAGTCCCGGTGACTTAGGGAATGAGCAGTTCTTC.

This chain joins TRBV5-1 and TRBJ2-2; D is undetermined. This CDR3 has 15 amino acids. V lost 6 bases to trimming and J lost 5 bases, with 17 bases between them. Looked up from germline, CDR1 is SGHRS and CDR2 is YFSETQ. The CDR3 protein is CASTPSSWRTGELFF. DNA of the CDR3: TGCGCCAGCACCCCTTCTTCGTGGAGAACCGGGGAGCTGTTTTTT.

The DNA for the CDR3 is TGTGCCAGCAACCTAGGAGGGACCACCGGGGAGCTGTTTTTT. Translated: CASNLGGTTGELFF. V is TRBV7-9 and J is TRBJ2-2, with a tentative D call TRBD2 (6 bases). Looked up from germline, CDR1 is SEHNR and CDR2 is FQNEAQ (reference sequence). The CDR3 has 14 amino acids. Trimming took off 7 bases at V and 4 bases at J, with 13 bases between the two ends.

The rearrangement uses TRBV6-1 and TRBJ1-1; unclear D gene. CDR3 size: 12 residues. Germline CDR1 and CDR2: MNHNS and SASEGT. Trimming stripped 0 bases from V and 11 bases from J, with 10 bases between. The CDR3 DNA sequence: TGTGCCAGCAGTGAAGCCCAGCCGGAGGCTTTCTTT. It encodes CASSEAQPEAFF.

This clone came up a few times. This chain's CDR3 is CASSLGPGEQYF. Written as DNA, the CDR3 is TGTGCCAGCAGTTTGGGCCCCGGCGAGCAGTACTTC. The chain has TRBV28 and TRBJ2-7, with D unclear. V lost 3 bases and J 6 bases, leaving 9 bases between the germline ends. CDR3 size: 12 residues. Germline V gene lookup returns CDR1 MDHEN and CDR2 SYDVKM.

J is TRBJ1-4 and V is TRBV27, with TRBD1 as a possible D gene (5 bases). The V gene lost 4 bases and the J gene lost 0 bases, with 9 bases spanning the gap. The CDR3 loop spans 15 amino acids. Looked up from germline, CDR1 is MNHEY and CDR2 is SMNVEV (reference sequence). DNA of the CDR3: TGTGCCAGCAGTTGGGGGGGAGCAACTAATGAAAAACTGTTTTTT. Translated, it gives CASSWGGATNEKLFF. The full variable domain, rest sourced from reference TRBV27 and TRBJ1-4, is EAQVTQNPRYLITVTGKKLTVTCSQNMNHEYMSWYRQDPGLGLRQIYYSMNVEVTDKGDVPEGYKVSRKEKRNFPLILESPSPNQTSLYFCASSWGGATNEKLFFGSGTQLSVL.

V gene TRBV19 combines with J gene TRBJ1-5; no clear D gene. V lost 3 bases to trimming and J lost 4 bases, with 7 bases between them. The CDR3 consists of 13 residues. Germline CDR1 is LNHDA and CDR2 is SQIVND (reference sequence). CDR3 coding DNA: TGTGCCAGTAGTATCCTGGCAAATCAGCCCCAGCATTTT. Translated, it gives CASSILANQPQHF. The full variable domain, its missing parts supplied by reference TRBV19 and TRBJ1-5, is DGGITQSPKYLFRKEGQNVTLSCEQNLNHDAMYWYRQDPGQGLRLIYYSQIVNDFQKGDIAEGYSVSREKKESFPLTVTSAQKNPTAFYLCASSILANQPQHFGDGTRLSIL.

This rearrangement joins TRBV19 to TRBJ2-2; no definite D call. Germline-derived CDR1 and CDR2 are LNHDA and SQIVND (reference sequence). The V and J ends lost 6 bases and 1 base respectively, with 12 bases between them. The CDR3 has 15 amino acids. The CDR3 loop reads CASSAPRLNTGELFF. The CDR3 nucleotides are TGTGCCAGTAGCGCCCCCCGGTTGAACACCGGGGAGCTGTTTTTT.

The rearrangement joins TRBV30 to TRBJ1-3; no clear D gene. V was pared by 0 bases and J by 4 bases, with 7 bases between. This CDR3 comprises 13 residues. Germline CDR1 is GTSNPN and CDR2 is SVGIG (reference sequence). CDR3 protein: CAWSVPPGNTIYF. Here the CDR3 DNA reads TGTGCCTGGAGTGTACCCCCAGGAAACACCATATATTTT.

The sample holds a few counts of this clone. This chain joins TRBV28 and TRBJ1-2; D possibly corresponds to TRBD1 (5 bases). The CDR3 runs 13 residues. Per germline, CDR1 MDHEN and CDR2 SYDVKM. V was clipped by 6 bases and J by 8 bases, with 16 bases between them. The CDR3 nucleotides read TGTGCCAGCAGGGCGAGGTTAGGGGACGGCTACACCTTC. Its translation is CASRARLGDGYTF.

The rearrangement links TRBV27 to TRBJ2-7, with a tentative D call TRBD2 (6 bases). The CDR3 is 13 residues long. Germline assignment: CDR1 MNHEY and CDR2 SMNVEV (reference sequence). The ends were cut back, 10 bases at V and 0 bases at J, with 13 bases in the middle. The CDR3 here is CATNRGSSYEQYF. The CDR3 DNA follows: TGTGCCACCAATCGGGGGAGCTCCTACGAGCAGTACTTC.

J is TRBJ1-2 and V is TRBV19, with 9 bases identical to TRBD1. This CDR3 has 15 amino acids. Germline V gene data show CDR1 as LNHDA and CDR2 as SQIVND (reference sequence). V was clipped by 6 bases and J by 4 bases; unmatched bases: 9. In nucleotides, the CDR3 is TGTGCCAGTAGCCTTTGGACAGGGGATGGCTATGGCTACACCTTC. Amino acid sequence: CASSLWTGDGYGYTF.

This chain joins TRBV7-9 and TRBJ1-3; the D is unclear. The germline V gene encodes CDR1 SEHNR and CDR2 FQNEAQ (reference sequence). CDR3 size: 10 residues. The V end lost 2 bases, the J end lost 13 bases, and 6 bases lay between the germline ends. The chain's CDR3 is CASSLYEIYF. CDR3 DNA sequence: TGTGCCAGCAGCTTATATGAGATATATTTT.

The chain combines TRBV4-3 with TRBJ2-5, with 10 nucleotides matching TRBD1. Germline V lookup: CDR1 LGHNA, CDR2 YSLEER. With 0 bases clipped from V and 0 bases from J, the junction kept 1 base outside the gene matches. This CDR3 contains 16 residues. The CDR3 reads CASSQEGQGYQETQYF. For the CDR3, the DNA is TGCGCCAGCAGCCAAGAGGGACAGGGGTACCAAGAGACCCAGTACTTC.

The chain combines TRBV4-3 with TRBJ2-1; perhaps TRBD2 as D (5 bases). With 1 base removed from V and 8 bases from J, the gap between germline ends came to 12 bases. Germline-derived CDR1 and CDR2 are LGHNA and YSLEER. This CDR3 has 14 amino acids. CDR3 protein: CASSQGGSIDEQFF. In DNA, the CDR3 is TGCGCCAGCAGCCAAGGAGGGTCTATCGATGAGCAGTTCTTC.

This clone is a singleton in its sample. V usage is TRBV5-1 and J usage is TRBJ1-1; TRBD1 is a possible D gene (5 bases). V gave up 2 bases and J gave up 1 base, with 9 bases separating them. The CDR3 contains 14 residues. The V gene's germline CDR1 is SGHRS and CDR2 YFSETQ. The CDR3 protein is CASSFRVPNTEAFF. The CDR3 DNA is TGCGCCAGCAGCTTCAGGGTACCGAACACTGAAGCTTTCTTT. Based on the CDR3 plus reference TRBV5-1 and TRBJ1-1, the full variable domain is KAGVTQTPRYLIKTRGQQVTLSCSPISGHRSVSWYQQTPGQGLQFLFEYFSETQRNKGNFPGRFSGRQFSNSRSEMNVSTLELGDSALYLCASSFRVPNTEAFFGQGTRLTVV.

This chain uses TRBV7-2 with TRBJ2-5, with unresolved D. Germline assignment: CDR1 SGHTA and CDR2 FQGNSA. V was clipped by 5 bases and J by 0 bases, with 4 bases between them. The CDR3 length is 12 residues. The CDR3: CASSTNQETQYF. For the CDR3, the DNA is TGTGCCAGCAGCACGAACCAAGAGACCCAGTACTTC. Full variable domain (missing parts from reference TRBV7-2 and TRBJ2-5): GAGVSQSPSNKVTEKGKDVELRCDPISGHTALYWYRQSLGQGLEFLIYFQGNSAPDKSGLPSDRFSAERTGGSVSTLTIQRTQQEDSAVYLCASSTNQETQYFGPGTRLLVL.

The chain recombines TRBV9 with TRBJ1-3; D gene unclear. Trimming took off 0 bases at V and 5 bases at J, with 18 bases between the two ends. This CDR3 has 17 amino acids. Germline-derived CDR1 and CDR2 are SGDLS and YYNGEE. The CDR3 DNA sequence: TGTGCCAGCAGCGTAGGTCCACCGACGGGAGGAAGAAACACCATATATTTT. Translation: CASSVGPPTGGRNTIYF.

CDR3 region: CASSEAGPRDIQYF. CDR3 in DNA: TGCGCCAGCAGTGAGGCCGGCCCGAGGGACATTCAGTACTTC. This chain joins TRBV10-1 and TRBJ2-4, with a weak D call TRBD2 (5 bases). The germline V and J ends were trimmed by 2 bases and 8 bases, with 13 bases remaining between them. The CDR3 has 14 amino acids. Germline V gene sequence: CDR1 WNHNN, CDR2 SYGVQD (reference sequence).

V usage is TRBV5-5 and J usage is TRBJ2-7, with D unresolved. Trimming cost V 0 bases and J 0 bases, with 7 bases left between them. The CDR3 runs 14 residues. Germline-derived CDR1 and CDR2 are SGHKS and YYEKEE (reference sequence). CDR3 protein: CASSLGLVSYEQYF. The CDR3 DNA reads as TGTGCCAGCAGCTTGGGACTTGTCTCCTACGAGCAGTACTTC.

The rearrangement joins TRBV6-6 to TRBJ1-6; TRBD1 aligns across 7 bases. The germline CDR1 and CDR2 sequences are MNHNY and SVGAGI (reference sequence). The ends lost 5 bases at V and 7 bases at J; junction bases unmatched: 11. This CDR3 comprises 16 residues. The CDR3 nucleotides are TGTGCCAGCAGTACTCTAGGACAGGCAGGAAATTCACCCCTCCACTTT. It encodes CASSTLGQAGNSPLHF.

Written as DNA, the CDR3 is TGTGCCAGCAGCTCGTTCACCCGGGACAGGGGTTACGAGCAGTACTTC. It codes for CASSSFTRDRGYEQYF. J is TRBJ2-7 and V is TRBV5-6, with 10 bases that match TRBD1. Germline V gene sequence: CDR1 SGHDT, CDR2 YYEEEE. This CDR3 spans 16 amino acids. V dropped 3 bases and J dropped 4; count of bases not matched to a gene: 10.

V is TRBV13 and J is TRBJ2-3; D is undetermined. Per germline, CDR1 PRHDT and CDR2 FYEKMQ (reference sequence). The CDR3 has 11 residues. The V and J ends lost 4 bases and 8 bases respectively, with 7 bases between them. The CDR3 reads CASSSERTQYF. CDR3 nucleotides: TGTGCCAGCAGCTCGGAACGTACGCAGTATTTT.